Below, 23 T cell receptor beta chains from the same sample are listed, as sequenced in a study of T cells in narcolepsy. Assay: immunoSEQ multiplex PCR; the TCRdb copy retains only in-frame clones and omits some. The sample yields fewer than 40,000 clones, roughly 86% seen once. The source material was memory (CD45RA-) CD4+ T cells from blood. The origin of the receptors is a human donor in good health.

This clone was observed a single time. The chain has TRBV4-1 and TRBJ2-7; D gene uncertain. Germline CDR1 is MGHRA and CDR2 is YSYEKL. The CDR3 contains 14 residues. V was shortened by 0 bases and J by 4 bases, with 10 bases between the two germline ends. For the CDR3, the DNA is TGCGCCAGCAGCCAAGAACTTCCGCCATACGAGCAGTACTTC. Its translation is CASSQELPPYEQYF.

The gene calls are TRBV5-1 and TRBJ2-5; D is ambiguous. In germline, CDR1 is SGHRS, CDR2 YFSETQ. The germline V and J ends were trimmed by 3 bases and 4 bases, with 13 bases remaining between them. CDR3 length: 14 amino acids. The CDR3 sequence is CASSSAASGETQYF. DNA of the CDR3: TGCGCCAGCAGCTCGGCGGCCTCCGGAGAGACCCAGTACTTC.

This clone has just one count. The CDR3 DNA follows: TGTGCCAGCAGCTTGTCGGAAATAGATGAGCAGTTCTTC. Amino acid sequence: CASSLSEIDEQFF. The chain employs TRBV5-4 and TRBJ2-1; D unclear. The CDR3 length is 13 residues. CDR1 is SGHNT and CDR2 is YYREEE in the germline V gene (reference sequence). Trimming shortened V by 1 base and J by 8 bases, and 10 bases separated the two germline ends.

This sequence joins TRBV27 and TRBJ2-5, with 11 positions matching TRBD1. The CDR3 is made up of 17 amino acids. V lost 1 base to trimming and J lost 4 bases; unmatched junction nucleotides: 8. CDR1 MNHEY and CDR2 SMNVEV come from the germline V gene (reference sequence). The CDR3 nucleotides read TGTGCCAGCAGTTTATTTTCGGGGACAGGGGGATCAGAGACCCAGTACTTC. Translating gives CASSLFSGTGGSETQYF.

This clone was found a few times. The chain combines TRBV5-6 with TRBJ1-3; D ambiguous. The germline CDR1 and CDR2 sequences are SGHDT and YYEEEE. The CDR3 extends over 16 amino acids. V shed 1 base and J shed 0 bases, with 11 bases lying between them. For the CDR3, the DNA is TGTGCCAGCAGCTTGCGACAATCGAGCTCTGGAAACACCATATATTTT. Encoded protein: CASSLRQSSSGNTIYF.

This clone was seen a few times. The chain recombines TRBV19 with TRBJ1-1, with D possibly being TRBD1 (5 bases). Germline assignment: CDR1 LNHDA and CDR2 SQIVND (reference sequence). CDR3 length equals 13 residues. Trimming stripped 4 bases from V and 1 base from J, with 7 bases between. The CDR3 protein is CASSRQRNTEAFF. The CDR3, as DNA: TGTGCCAGTAGTAGACAGAGGAACACTGAAGCTTTCTTT.

CDR3 amino acids: CATSRTGNTEAFF. DNA for the CDR3: TGTGCCACCAGCAGGACAGGGAACACTGAAGCTTTCTTT. V and J are TRBV15 and TRBJ1-1; TRBD1 might be the D (6 bases). Trimming pared 3 bases from V and 1 base from J, leaving 6 bases between. CDR1 is LNHNV, CDR2 YYDKDF, per germline (reference sequence). This CDR3 spans 13 amino acids. Supplemented by reference TRBV15 and TRBJ1-1, the full variable domain reads DAMVIQNPRYQVTQFGKPVTLSCSQTLNHNVMYWYQQKSSQAPKLLFHYYDKDFNNEADTPDNFQSRRPNTSFCFLDIRSPGLGDTAMYLCATSRTGNTEAFFGQGTRLTVV.

The chain carries TRBV18 and TRBJ2-5; unclear D gene. V was clipped by 0 bases and J by 3 bases, with 8 bases between them. Germline lookup yields CDR1 KGHSH and CDR2 LQKENI. The CDR3 loop spans 14 amino acids. The CDR3 sequence is CASSPPSKEETQYF. The CDR3 coding sequence is TGTGCCAGCTCACCACCATCAAAGGAAGAGACCCAGTACTTC.

The J gene is TRBJ2-1, the V gene TRBV6-5; D remains unclear. Germline V lookup: CDR1 MNHEY, CDR2 SVGAGI. The ends were cut back, 4 bases at V and 6 bases at J, with 10 bases in the middle. The CDR3 sequence is 13 residues long. The CDR3 protein is CASSFRTSNEQFF. The CDR3 nucleotides read TGTGCCAGCAGTTTCCGGACGTCCAATGAGCAGTTCTTC.

The chain uses TRBV2 and TRBJ2-5; no clear D gene. V was cut by 3 bases and J by 5 bases, with 7 bases left in between. The germline CDR1 and CDR2 sequences are SNHLY and FYNNEI. The CDR3 covers 12 residues. DNA of the CDR3: TGTGCCAGCAGTGAGGGGTTGGAGACCCAGTACTTC. It encodes CASSEGLETQYF.

This sequence joins TRBV5-5 and TRBJ1-3, with a tentative D call TRBD1 (5 bases). V lost 1 base and J 0 bases, leaving 11 bases between the germline ends. Per the germline V gene, CDR1 is SGHKS and CDR2 is YYEKEE (reference sequence). This CDR3 is built from 16 residues. CDR3 sequence reads: CASSLSSGISGNTIYF. CDR3 sequence (DNA): TGTGCCAGCAGCTTGTCTTCAGGGATCTCTGGAAACACCATATATTTT.

The CDR3 region is CASSLRVGSYNEQFF. The CDR3 DNA follows: TGTGCTAGTTCCCTGAGGGTGGGATCCTACAATGAGCAGTTCTTC. This sequence joins TRBV12-5 and TRBJ2-1, with D maybe TRBD2 (5 bases). Germline loops: CDR1 LGHNT, CDR2 FRNRAP. With 8 bases removed from V and 1 base from J, the gap between germline ends came to 15 bases. CDR3 length: 15 amino acids.

This chain connects TRBV5-1 to TRBJ2-7; 11 nucleotides line up with TRBD1. The germline V gene encodes CDR1 SGHRS and CDR2 YFSETQ. V trimming: 4 bases; J trimming: 5 bases; junction bases outside the gene matches: 5. This CDR3 region has 14 residues. This chain's CDR3 is CASSNGQGANEQYF. CDR3 nucleotide sequence: TGCGCCAGCAGCAATGGACAGGGGGCCAACGAGCAGTACTTC.

This chain connects TRBV5-4 to TRBJ2-2; 7 bases agree with TRBD2. The CDR3 consists of 17 residues. The V gene's germline CDR1 is SGHNT and CDR2 YYREEE (reference sequence). V shed 4 bases, J shed 4 bases, and the junction held 13 bases outside the gene matches. The CDR3 sequence is CASSTARTRGGTGELFF. The CDR3 region has the DNA TGTGCCAGCAGCACCGCTCGGACTAGGGGCGGCACCGGGGAGCTGTTTTTT.

This clone was seen just once. This rearrangement joins TRBV4-1 to TRBJ1-4, with D perhaps TRBD1 (5 bases). Germline loops: CDR1 MGHRA, CDR2 YSYEKL. The CDR3 is 15 amino acids. V shed 0 bases and J shed 1 base, with 6 bases lying between them. The CDR3 DNA reads TGCGCCAGCAGCCAAGAGGGGGGAACTAATGAAAAACTGTTTTTT. It translates to CASSQEGGTNEKLFF.

This clone was counted once. The chain couples TRBV2 to TRBJ1-4; D gene ambiguous. CDR1 and CDR2 from the germline V gene are SNHLY and FYNNEI. Between the trimmed V and J ends, which lost 7 bases and 0 bases, there was a span of 12 bases. The CDR3 covers 15 residues. CDR3 coding DNA: TGTGCCAGCAAAGCGATCCGTGCAACTAATGAAAAACTGTTTTTT. Its translation is CASKAIRATNEKLFF.

The chain links TRBV2 to TRBJ1-1; D not resolved. The V gene's germline CDR1 is SNHLY and CDR2 FYNNEI. CDR3 size: 13 residues. V shed 4 bases and J shed 3 bases, with 9 bases lying between them. CDR3 bases: TGTGCCAGCAGTGTAAGAAGGGACACTGAAGCTTTCTTT. It yields the protein CASSVRRDTEAFF. Filled out from reference TRBV2 and TRBJ1-1, the complete variable domain reads EPEVTQTPSHQVTQMGQEVILRCVPISNHLYFYWYRQILGQKVEFLVSFYNNEISEKSEIFDDQFSVERPDGSNFTLKIRSTKLEDSAMYFCASSVRRDTEAFFGQGTRLTVV.

The chain combines TRBV4-1 with TRBJ1-5, with D possibly TRBD1 on 6 matching bases. The CDR3 is made up of 16 amino acids. The V end was cut by 4 bases, the J end by 0 bases, with 13 bases between. Germline V CDR1 and CDR2: MGHRA, YSYEKL. The CDR3 sequence: CASSRDRTISNQPQHF. The CDR3 DNA follows: TGCGCCAGCAGCCGAGACAGGACTATTAGCAATCAGCCCCAGCATTTT.

Only a few counts were recorded for this clone. The rearrangement links TRBV25-1 to TRBJ1-1; no clear D gene. CDR1 and CDR2 from the germline V gene are MGHDK and SYGVNS. The CDR3 length is 11 residues. V gave up 6 bases and J gave up 1 base, with 3 bases separating them. Written as DNA, the CDR3 is TGTGCCAGCAGCAGGAACACTGAAGCTTTCTTT. Its translation is CASSRNTEAFF.

The rearrangement uses TRBV6-5 and TRBJ2-7; D may be TRBD1 or TRBD2 (6 bases each). Germline CDR1 reads MNHEY; CDR2 reads SVGAGI. The CDR3 spans 15 residues. Trimming shortened V by 5 bases and J by 0 bases, and 14 bases separated the two germline ends. The DNA of the CDR3 is TGTGCCAGCAGTCCGGGGGCAGCGGACTCCTACGAGCAGTACTTC. This codes for CASSPGAADSYEQYF.

V and J are TRBV19 and TRBJ2-4; a weak D match, TRBD1 (6 bases). The V end lost 3 bases, the J end lost 0 bases, and 12 bases lay between the germline ends. CDR3 length equals 16 residues. Germline V gene lookup returns CDR1 LNHDA and CDR2 SQIVND (reference sequence). The CDR3 DNA follows: TGTGCCAGTAGTATTCCAGGGGCCGGAGCCAAAAACATTCAGTACTTC. It is translated as CASSIPGAGAKNIQYF.

The V gene is TRBV9, the J gene TRBJ2-1; TRBD2 matches at 10 bases. Germline V gene lookup returns CDR1 SGDLS and CDR2 YYNGEE. CDR3 length equals 16 residues. The J segment lost 1 base and the V segment lost 4 bases, leaving 5 bases of the junction unmatched. The CDR3 DNA is TGTGCCAGCAGCATAGCGGGAGGCCCTTCCTACAATGAGCAGTTCTTC. Its translation is CASSIAGGPSYNEQFF.

The chain recombines TRBV19 with TRBJ1-4; D gene unclear. The CDR3 has 10 amino acids. Germline CDR1 LNHDA, CDR2 SQIVND (reference sequence). This CDR3 is CGAGREKLFF. CDR3 in DNA: TGTGGGGCCGGGCGTGAAAAACTGTTTTTT.